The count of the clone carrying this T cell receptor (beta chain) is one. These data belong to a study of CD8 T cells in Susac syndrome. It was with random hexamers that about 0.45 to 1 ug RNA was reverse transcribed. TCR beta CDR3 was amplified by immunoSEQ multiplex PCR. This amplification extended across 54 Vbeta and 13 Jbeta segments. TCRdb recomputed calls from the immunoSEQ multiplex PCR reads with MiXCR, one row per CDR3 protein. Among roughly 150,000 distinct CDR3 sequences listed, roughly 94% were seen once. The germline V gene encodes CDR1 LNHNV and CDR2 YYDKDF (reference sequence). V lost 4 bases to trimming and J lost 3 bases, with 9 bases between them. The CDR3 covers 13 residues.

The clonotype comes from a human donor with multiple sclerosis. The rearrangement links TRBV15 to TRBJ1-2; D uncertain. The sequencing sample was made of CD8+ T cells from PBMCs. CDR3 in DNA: TGTGCCACCAGCACCACACGGTACTATGGCTACACCTTC. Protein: CATSTTRYYGYTF.